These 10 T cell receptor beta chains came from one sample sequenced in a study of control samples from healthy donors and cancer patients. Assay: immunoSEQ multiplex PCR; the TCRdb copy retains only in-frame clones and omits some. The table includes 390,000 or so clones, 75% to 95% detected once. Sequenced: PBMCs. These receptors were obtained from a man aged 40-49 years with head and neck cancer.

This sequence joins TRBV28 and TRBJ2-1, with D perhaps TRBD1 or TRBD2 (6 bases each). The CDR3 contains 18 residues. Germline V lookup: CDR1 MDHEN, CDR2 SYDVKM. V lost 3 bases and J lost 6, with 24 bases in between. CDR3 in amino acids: CASSFQPGVRGRGNEQFF. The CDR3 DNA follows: TGTGCCAGCAGTTTCCAACCGGGGGTCAGGGGAAGGGGCAATGAGCAGTTCTTC. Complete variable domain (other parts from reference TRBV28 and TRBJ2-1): DVKVTQSSRYLVKRTGEKVFLECVQDMDHENMFWYRQDPGLGLRLIYFSYDVKMKEKGDIPEGYSVSREKKERFSLILESASTNQTSMYLCASSFQPGVRGRGNEQFFGPGTRLTVL.

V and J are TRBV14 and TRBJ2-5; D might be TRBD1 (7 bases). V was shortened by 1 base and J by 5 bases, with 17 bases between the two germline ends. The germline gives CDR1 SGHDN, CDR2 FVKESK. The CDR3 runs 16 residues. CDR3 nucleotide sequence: TGTGCCAGCAGCCAAGTCCCAGGGGGAGGAGGTGAGACCCAGTACTTC. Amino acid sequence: CASSQVPGGGGETQYF.

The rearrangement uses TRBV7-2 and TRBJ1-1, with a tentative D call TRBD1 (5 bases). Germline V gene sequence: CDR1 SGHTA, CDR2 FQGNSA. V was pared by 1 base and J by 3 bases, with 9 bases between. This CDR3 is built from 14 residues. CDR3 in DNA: TGTGCCAGCAGCTTAGTGCCGGGGGACACTGAAGCTTTCTTT. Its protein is CASSLVPGDTEAFF. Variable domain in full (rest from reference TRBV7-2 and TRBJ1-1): GAGVSQSPSNKVTEKGKDVELRCDPISGHTALYWYRQSLGQGLEFLIYFQGNSAPDKSGLPSDRFSAERTGGSVSTLTIQRTQQEDSAVYLCASSLVPGDTEAFFGQGTRLTVV.

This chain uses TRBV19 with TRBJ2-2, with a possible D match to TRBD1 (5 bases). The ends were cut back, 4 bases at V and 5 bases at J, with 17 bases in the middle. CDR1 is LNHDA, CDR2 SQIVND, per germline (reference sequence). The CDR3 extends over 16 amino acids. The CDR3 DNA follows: TGTGCCAGTAGTAACTACAACAGCAGGGTTACCGGGGAGCTGTTTTTT. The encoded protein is CASSNYNSRVTGELFF.

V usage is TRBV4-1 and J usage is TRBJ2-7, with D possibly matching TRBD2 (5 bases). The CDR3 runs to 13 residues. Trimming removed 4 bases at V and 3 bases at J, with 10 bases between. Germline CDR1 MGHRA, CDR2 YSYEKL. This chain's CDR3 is CASSLGLIYEQYF. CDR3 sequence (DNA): TGCGCCAGCAGCCTAGGACTGATCTACGAGCAGTACTTC.

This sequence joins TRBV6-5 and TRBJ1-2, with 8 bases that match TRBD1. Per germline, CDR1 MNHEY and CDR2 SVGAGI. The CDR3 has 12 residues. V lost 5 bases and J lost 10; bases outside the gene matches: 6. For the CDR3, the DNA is TGTGCCAGCAGTACACCCCAGGGGGCCTACACCTTC. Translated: CASSTPQGAYTF.

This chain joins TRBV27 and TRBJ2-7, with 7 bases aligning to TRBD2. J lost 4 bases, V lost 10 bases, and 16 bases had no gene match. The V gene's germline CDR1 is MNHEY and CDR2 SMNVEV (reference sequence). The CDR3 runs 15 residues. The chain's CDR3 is CATKSGTTGGYEQYF. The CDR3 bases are TGTGCCACCAAGTCGGGGACTACCGGGGGGTACGAGCAGTACTTC.

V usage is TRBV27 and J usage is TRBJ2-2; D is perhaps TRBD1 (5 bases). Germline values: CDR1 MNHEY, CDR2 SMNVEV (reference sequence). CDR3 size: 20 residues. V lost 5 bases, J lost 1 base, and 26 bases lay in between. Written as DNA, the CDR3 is TGTGCCAGCAGTATGATACCCGGGTCAAGGGGTCAGGGGAACACCGGGGAGCTGTTTTTT. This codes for CASSMIPGSRGQGNTGELFF.

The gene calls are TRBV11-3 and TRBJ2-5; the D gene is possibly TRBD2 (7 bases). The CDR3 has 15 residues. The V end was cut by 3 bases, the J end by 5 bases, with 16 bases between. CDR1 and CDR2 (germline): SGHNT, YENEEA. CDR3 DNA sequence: TGTGCCAGCAGCTTGGAGGGGGGGCCGGGCGAGACCCAGTACTTC. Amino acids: CASSLEGGPGETQYF.

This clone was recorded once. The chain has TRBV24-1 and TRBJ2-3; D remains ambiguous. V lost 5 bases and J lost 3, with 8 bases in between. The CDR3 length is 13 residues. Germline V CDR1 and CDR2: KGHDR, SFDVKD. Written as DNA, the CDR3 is TGTGCCACCAGTGGAAGTCCGACAGATACGCAGTATTTT. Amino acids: CATSGSPTDTQYF.